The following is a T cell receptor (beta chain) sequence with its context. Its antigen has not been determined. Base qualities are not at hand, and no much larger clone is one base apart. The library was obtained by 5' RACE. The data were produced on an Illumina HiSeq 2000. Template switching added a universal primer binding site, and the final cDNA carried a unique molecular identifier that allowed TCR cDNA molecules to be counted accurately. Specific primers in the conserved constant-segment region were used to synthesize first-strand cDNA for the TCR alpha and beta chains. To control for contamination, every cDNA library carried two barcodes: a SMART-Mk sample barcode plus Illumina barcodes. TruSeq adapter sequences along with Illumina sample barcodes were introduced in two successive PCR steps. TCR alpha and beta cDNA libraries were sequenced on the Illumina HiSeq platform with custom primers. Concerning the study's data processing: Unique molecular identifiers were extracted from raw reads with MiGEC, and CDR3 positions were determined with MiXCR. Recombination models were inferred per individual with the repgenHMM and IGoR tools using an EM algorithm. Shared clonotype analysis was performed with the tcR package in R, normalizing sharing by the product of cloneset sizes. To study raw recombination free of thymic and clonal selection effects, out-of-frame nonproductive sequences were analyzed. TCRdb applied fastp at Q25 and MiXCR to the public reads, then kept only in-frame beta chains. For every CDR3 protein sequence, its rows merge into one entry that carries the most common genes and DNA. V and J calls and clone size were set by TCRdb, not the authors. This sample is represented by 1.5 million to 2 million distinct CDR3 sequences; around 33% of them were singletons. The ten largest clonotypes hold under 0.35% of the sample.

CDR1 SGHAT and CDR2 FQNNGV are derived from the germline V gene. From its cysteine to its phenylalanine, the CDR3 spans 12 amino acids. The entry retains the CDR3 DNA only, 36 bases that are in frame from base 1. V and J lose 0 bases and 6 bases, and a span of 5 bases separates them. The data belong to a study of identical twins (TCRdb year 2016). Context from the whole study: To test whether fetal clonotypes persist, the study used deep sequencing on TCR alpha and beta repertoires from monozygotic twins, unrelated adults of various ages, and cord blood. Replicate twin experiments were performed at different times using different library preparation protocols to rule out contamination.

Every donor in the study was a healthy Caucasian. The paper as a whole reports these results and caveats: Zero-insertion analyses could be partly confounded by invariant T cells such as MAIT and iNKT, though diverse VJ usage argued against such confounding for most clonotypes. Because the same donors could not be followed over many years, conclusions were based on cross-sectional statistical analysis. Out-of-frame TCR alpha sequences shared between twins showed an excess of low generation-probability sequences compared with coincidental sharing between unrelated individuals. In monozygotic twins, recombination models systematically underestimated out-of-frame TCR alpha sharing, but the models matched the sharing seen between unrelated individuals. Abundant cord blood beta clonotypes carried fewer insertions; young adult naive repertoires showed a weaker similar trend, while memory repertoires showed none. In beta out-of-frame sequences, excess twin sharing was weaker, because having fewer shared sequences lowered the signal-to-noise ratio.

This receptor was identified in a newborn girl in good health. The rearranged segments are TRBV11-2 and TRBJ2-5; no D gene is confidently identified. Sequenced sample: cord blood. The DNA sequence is TGTGCCAGCAGCTTAGAATTGAAGACCCAGTACTTC. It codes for CASSLELKTQYF. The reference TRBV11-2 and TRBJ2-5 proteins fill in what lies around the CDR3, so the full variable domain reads EAGVAQSPRYKIIEKRQSVAFWCNPISGHATLYWYQQILGQGPKLLIQFQNNGVVDDSQLPKDRFSAERLKGVDSTLKIQPAKLEDSAVYLCASSLELKTQYFGPGTRLLVL.